The text below deals with one T cell receptor beta chain. This clonotype showed up many times. Its specific antigen is unknown. Base qualities were left out, and no much larger clone turns up one base away. The treatment or condition label for this specimen denotes: live attenuated yellow fever vaccine strain. A standard Ficoll-Paque protocol was used to isolate PBMCs from peripheral blood. Dynabeads CD4 and CD8 positive selection kits were used to isolate the CD4 and CD8 T-cell fractions. RNA was extracted with TriZol from bulk PBMCs, CD4 and CD8 fractions, and dextramer-positive and dextramer-negative fractions. The sample is drawn from a study of T cells after yellow fever vaccination (dated by TCRdb to the late 2010s). Regarding the research as a whole: The SMART-Seq v4 Ultra Low Input RNA kit was used to prepare libraries from fractions with low cell numbers. To follow T-cell clones before and after primary and booster YFV17D yellow fever vaccination, bulk TCR alpha and beta repertoires were sequenced over time. Two healthy male donors, one aged 18 to 29 and one aged 30 to 40 years, made up the cohort. Bulk PBMC replicates and cell subsets were isolated from blood drawn at multiple timepoints before and after both primary and secondary immunization. The research as a whole found: The study included only a couple of donors, which limits how far the findings can be generalized. Most clones expanded after primary vaccination were re-detected after the booster (almost 97% of CD4 and around 88% of CD8), suggesting broad memory maintenance. A small fraction of clonotypes appeared in both the CD4 and CD8 compartments, likely as a result of convergent recombination. Compared with the primary T-cell response, the secondary T-cell response was faster but weaker, reaching its peak on day 5 rather than on day 15. Because abundant contaminating clonotypes from the bulk population could be contained in FACS-sorted repertoires, computational filtering was required.

Synthesis of TCR cDNA relied on 5'RACE template switching, a step that introduced a universal primer site along with unique molecular identifiers. Priming for cDNA synthesis came from both the TCR alpha and TCR beta constant segments. Library amplification used two PCR steps, and the second PCR step added sample barcodes and sequencing adapters. Libraries were sequenced on Illumina HiSeq 2500 (2x100 bp) or NovaSeq (2x150 bp). From the authors' description of their analysis: Demultiplexing of reads and collapsing into UMI consensus sequences were performed with MIGEC, and V(D)J alignment was carried out with MiXCR. Vaccine-responding clonotypes were defined with edgeR using replicate PBMC samples, requiring FDR below 0.01 and a log2 fold change above 5 up to day 15. CD4 or CD8 identity was assigned to each bulk clonotype according to whether the clonotype was present at higher abundance in the sequenced CD4 repertoire or the sequenced CD8 repertoire. TCRdb redid the processing of the public reads, applying fastp at Q25 and MiXCR, and retained in-frame beta chains. All rows with the same CDR3 protein become a single entry with the most common DNA and genes. These V and J calls originate from TCRdb's pipeline instead of the authors' own analysis. The sample table lists 100,000 to 150,000 distinct CDR3 sequences, around 7.4% of them with a count of one. Together, the top ten hold roughly 2.6% of the sample.

The TCR comes from a man between 18 and 29 years old who received the YFV17D yellow fever vaccine. The sample was CD4+ T cells sorted from PBMCs, taken 9 to 11 days after the first yellow fever vaccination.

The nucleotide sequence is given as TGTGCCAGCAGTTACTCGAGGAGGGGCACAGATACGCAGTATTTT. It is translated as CASSYSRRGTDTQYF. This sequence uses TRBV6-5 and TRBJ2-3; TRBD2 is a possible D gene, resting on 6 matching bases. The V end loses 0 bases and the J end loses 1 base, and a stretch of 8 bases separates them. The CDR3, from cysteine to phenylalanine, totals 15 residues. Only the CDR3 DNA stays, 45 bases, in frame from base 1. CDR1 and CDR2 were assigned from the germline V gene as MNHEY and SVGAGI.